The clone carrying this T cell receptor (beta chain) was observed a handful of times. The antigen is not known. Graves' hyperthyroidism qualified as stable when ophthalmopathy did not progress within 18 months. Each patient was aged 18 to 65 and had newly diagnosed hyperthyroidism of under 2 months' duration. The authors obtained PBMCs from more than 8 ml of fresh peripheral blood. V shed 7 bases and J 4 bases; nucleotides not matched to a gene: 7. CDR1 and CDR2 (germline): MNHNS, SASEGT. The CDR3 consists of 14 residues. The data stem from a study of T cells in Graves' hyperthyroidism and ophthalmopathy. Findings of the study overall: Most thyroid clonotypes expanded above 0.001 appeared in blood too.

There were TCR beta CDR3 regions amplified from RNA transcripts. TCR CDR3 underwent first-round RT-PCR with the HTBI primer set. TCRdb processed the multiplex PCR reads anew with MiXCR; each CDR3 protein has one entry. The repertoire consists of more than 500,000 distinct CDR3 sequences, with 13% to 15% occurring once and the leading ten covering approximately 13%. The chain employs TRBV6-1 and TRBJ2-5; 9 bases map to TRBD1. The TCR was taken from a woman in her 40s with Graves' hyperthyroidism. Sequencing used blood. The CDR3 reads CASNPTGGGETQYF. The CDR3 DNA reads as TGTGCCAGCAATCCCACAGGGGGCGGAGAGACCCAGTACTTC.